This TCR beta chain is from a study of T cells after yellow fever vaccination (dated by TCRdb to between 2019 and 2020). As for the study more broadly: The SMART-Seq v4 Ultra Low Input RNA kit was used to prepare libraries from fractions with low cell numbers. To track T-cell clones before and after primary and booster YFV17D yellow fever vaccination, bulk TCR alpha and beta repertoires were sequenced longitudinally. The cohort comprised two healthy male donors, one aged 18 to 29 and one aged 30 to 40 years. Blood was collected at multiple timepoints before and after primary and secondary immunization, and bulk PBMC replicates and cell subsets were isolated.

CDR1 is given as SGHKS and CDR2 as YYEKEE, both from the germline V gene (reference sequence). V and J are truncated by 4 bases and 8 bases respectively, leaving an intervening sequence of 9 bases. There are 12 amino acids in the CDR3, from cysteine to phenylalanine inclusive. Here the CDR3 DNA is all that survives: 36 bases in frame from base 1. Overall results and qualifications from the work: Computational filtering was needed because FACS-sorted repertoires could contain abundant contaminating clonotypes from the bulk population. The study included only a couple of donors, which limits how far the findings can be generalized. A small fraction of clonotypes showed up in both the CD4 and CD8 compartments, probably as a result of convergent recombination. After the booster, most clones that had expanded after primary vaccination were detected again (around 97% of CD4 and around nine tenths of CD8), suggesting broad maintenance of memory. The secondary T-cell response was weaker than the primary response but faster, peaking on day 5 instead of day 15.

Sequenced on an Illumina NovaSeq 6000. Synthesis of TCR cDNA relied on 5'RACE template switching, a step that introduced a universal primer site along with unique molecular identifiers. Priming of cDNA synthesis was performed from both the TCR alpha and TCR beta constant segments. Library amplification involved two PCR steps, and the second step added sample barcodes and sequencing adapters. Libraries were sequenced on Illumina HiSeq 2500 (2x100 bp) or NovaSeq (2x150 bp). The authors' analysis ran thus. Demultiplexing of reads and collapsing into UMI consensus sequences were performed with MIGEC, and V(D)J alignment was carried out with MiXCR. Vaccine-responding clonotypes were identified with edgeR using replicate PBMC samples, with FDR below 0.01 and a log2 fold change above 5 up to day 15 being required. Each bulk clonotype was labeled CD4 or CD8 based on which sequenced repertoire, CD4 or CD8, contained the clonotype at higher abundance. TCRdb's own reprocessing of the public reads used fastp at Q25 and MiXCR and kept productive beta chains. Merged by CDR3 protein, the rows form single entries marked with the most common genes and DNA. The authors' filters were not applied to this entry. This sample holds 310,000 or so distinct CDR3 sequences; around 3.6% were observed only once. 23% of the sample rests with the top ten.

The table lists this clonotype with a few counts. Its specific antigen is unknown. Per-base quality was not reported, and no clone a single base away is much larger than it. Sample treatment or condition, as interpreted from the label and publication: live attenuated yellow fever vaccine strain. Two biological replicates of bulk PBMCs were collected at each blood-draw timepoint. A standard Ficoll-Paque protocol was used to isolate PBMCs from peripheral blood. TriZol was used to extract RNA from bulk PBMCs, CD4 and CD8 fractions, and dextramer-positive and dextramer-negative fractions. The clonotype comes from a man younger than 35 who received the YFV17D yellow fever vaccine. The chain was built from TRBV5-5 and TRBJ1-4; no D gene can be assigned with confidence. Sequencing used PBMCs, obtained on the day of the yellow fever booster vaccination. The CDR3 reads CASSHAGEKLFF. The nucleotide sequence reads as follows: TGTGCCAGCAGCCACGCCGGGGAAAAACTGTTTTTT.